What follows are 9 T cell receptor beta chains derived from one specimen sequenced in a study of identical twins. One entry per CDR3 protein results from TCRdb running MiXCR on the 5' RACE reads. This table has approximately 190,000 distinct CDR3 sequences, around a sixth appearing once. The sample also formed part of further work on T cells expressing NK-cell markers.

The sample consisted of CD8+ T cells sorted from blood. These receptors came from a woman aged 18 to 35 in good health.

This clonotype showed up just a few times. This chain connects TRBV12-5 to TRBJ2-7, with D perhaps TRBD2 (5 bases). Germline V gene sequence: CDR1 LGHNT, CDR2 FRNRAP. Trimming removed 7 bases at V and 2 bases at J, with 27 bases between. The CDR3 length is 18 residues. The CDR3 protein is CASATDLVTHSHPYEQYF. The CDR3 bases are TGTGCTAGTGCCACGGACTTAGTAACGCATAGCCATCCCTACGAGCAGTACTTC.

The rearrangement uses TRBV3-1 and TRBJ2-7; D is perhaps TRBD2 (6 bases). Trimming shortened V by 2 bases and J by 3 bases, and 14 bases separated the two germline ends. The CDR3 has 15 amino acids. Germline values: CDR1 LGHDT, CDR2 YNNKEL (reference sequence). DNA for the CDR3: TGTGCCAGCAGCCAATATAGCGGAGAGGTCTACGAGCAGTACTTC. Amino acids: CASSQYSGEVYEQYF.

A single count supports this clonotype. The V and J genes are TRBV10-3 and TRBJ2-1; the match to TRBD2 covers 13 bases. There are 18 residues in the CDR3. CDR1 is ENHRY and CDR2 is SYGVKD in the germline V gene. The trim removed 5 bases at V and 1 base at J, leaving 8 bases unmatched. The CDR3 spells CAISFTSGRAGSYNEQFF. In nucleotides, the CDR3 is TGTGCCATCAGTTTTACTAGCGGGAGGGCCGGGTCCTACAATGAGCAGTTCTTC.

The sample holds a few counts of this clonotype. A much larger clone sits a single nucleotide away, making a read error possible. The V and J genes are TRBV12-3 or TRBV12-4 and TRBJ2-3; 15 bases line up with TRBD2. The CDR3 is 19 residues long. The CDR3 region is CTSSLVGTSGGTSTDTQYF. CDR3 sequence (DNA): TGTACCAGCAGTTTAGTCGGGACTAGCGGGGGGACTAGCACAGATACGCAGTATTTT.

The genes are TRBV7-9 and TRBJ2-5; no clear D. V lost 5 bases and J lost 5, with 18 bases in between. CDR1 and CDR2 from the germline V gene are SEHNR and FQNEAQ (reference sequence). CDR3 length equals 15 residues. The CDR3 DNA sequence: TGTGCCAGCAGCACACCCGGGCCTCAAAAGGAGACCCAGTACTTC. Translated: CASSTPGPQKETQYF.

This clonotype was seen only a few times. J is TRBJ2-7 and V is TRBV4-3, with D perhaps TRBD1 (6 bases). V shed 5 bases and J shed 5 bases, with 16 bases lying between them. The CDR3 spans 14 residues. The V gene's germline CDR1 is LGHNA and CDR2 YSLEER. CDR3 sequence reads: CASSSETGPNEQYF. The CDR3 nucleotides are TGCGCCAGCAGCTCCGAGACAGGTCCCAACGAGCAGTACTTC.

The chain recombines TRBV7-2 with TRBJ2-5; the D call may be TRBD1 or TRBD2 (6 bases each). Trimming stripped 1 base from V and 3 bases from J, with 15 bases between. The CDR3 totals 16 residues. The germline V gene has CDR1 SGHTA and CDR2 FQGNSA. The chain's CDR3 is CASSLEVGGQEETQYF. Here the CDR3 DNA reads TGTGCCAGCAGCTTAGAGGTGGGGGGCCAAGAAGAGACCCAGTACTTC.

This clonotype occurred many times. The genes are TRBV27 and TRBJ2-2; D perhaps matches TRBD2 (6 bases). The CDR3 has 14 residues. Germline lookup yields CDR1 MNHEY and CDR2 SMNVEV (reference sequence). The ends were cut back, 7 bases at V and 4 bases at J, with 13 bases in the middle. The DNA for the CDR3 is TGTGCCAGCAAGCCGGGACTGGGCACCGGGGAGCTGTTTTTT. Amino acid sequence: CASKPGLGTGELFF.

This clonotype has only a few counts. The chain is built from TRBV7-9 and TRBJ2-3; either TRBD1 or TRBD2 may fit D (6 bases each). The germline V gene encodes CDR1 SEHNR and CDR2 FQNEAQ (reference sequence). V lost 2 bases to trimming and J lost 7 bases, with 16 bases between them. The CDR3 has 15 residues. CDR3 region: CASSLRRDTGYTQYF. DNA of the CDR3: TGTGCCAGCAGCTTAAGGCGGGACACCGGTTATACGCAGTATTTT.